The present entry profiles one TCR beta chain with its context. Its antigen is still unknown. The sample is drawn from a study of follicular helper T cells after annual influenza vaccination. Data came from immunoSEQ multiplex PCR; TCRdb stores just in-frame clones and leaves some out. The sample lists about 11,000 clones; about 82% were seen once. Findings of the study overall: Only roughly 9.5-23% of analyzed cells yielded productive TCRB sequences.

In germline, CDR1 is KGHSH, CDR2 LQKENI. Deletions cut 2 bases from V and 3 bases from J, with 11 bases between. This CDR3 contains 15 residues. Sequences were derived from CXCR5- memory CD4+ T cells sorted from blood, sampled 6 weeks after influenza vaccination. The origin of this receptor is an adult who received the influenza vaccine. The chain carries TRBV18 and TRBJ1-5, with a tentative D call TRBD1 (5 bases). The chain's CDR3 is CASSPFSGTNQPQHF. The CDR3, as DNA: TGTGCCAGCTCACCATTCTCAGGGACCAATCAGCCCCAGCATTTT.